The rows below give T cell receptor beta chains drawn from one sample of a study of OX40 agonist ivuxolimab in advanced cancers. Profiling relied on immunoSEQ multiplex PCR, and the TCRdb table lists in-frame clones only, not all of them. The sample consists of about 85,000 clones, around 86% of them appearing once. The source was CD4+ or CD8+ T cells sorted from blood, collected in a trial of the OX40 agonist ivuxolimab. The receptors originated from an adult with an advanced solid tumor such as melanoma, head and neck, liver or kidney cancer. Each CDR3 is given with its conserved first and last residue. D genes are given only for firm matches. Some rows have no size entry. The others give once, few or many, or a class for an expanded clone.

D gene: -
V gene: TRBV28
J gene: TRBJ1-6
clone size: -
CDR3 protein: CASSLGDGQYNSPLHF
CDR3 DNA: TGTGCCAGCAGCCTAGGGGACGGACAGTATAATTCACCCCTCCACTTT

D gene: TRBD2
V gene: TRBV4-1
J gene: TRBJ2-3
clone size: -
CDR3 protein: CASGHLAGGTDTQYF
CDR3 DNA: TGCGCCAGCGGTCATCTAGCGGGGGGGACAGATACGCAGTATTTT

D gene: TRBD1
V gene: TRBV6-6
J gene: TRBJ1-1
clone size: -
CDR3 protein: CASSRDRDYTEAFF
CDR3 DNA: TGTGCCAGCAGCCGGGACAGGGACTACACTGAAGCTTTCTTT

D gene: -
V gene: TRBV4-1
J gene: TRBJ1-6
clone size: few
CDR3 protein: CASSPRRGASPLHF
CDR3 DNA: TGCGCCAGCAGCCCACGGAGGGGGGCTTCACCCCTCCACTTT

D gene: TRBD1
V gene: TRBV29-1
J gene: TRBJ1-1
clone size: -
CDR3 protein: CSVEKGTAGTEAFF
CDR3 DNA: TGCAGCGTCGAGAAGGGGACAGCGGGCACTGAAGCTTTCTTT

D gene: -
V gene: TRBV6-1
J gene: TRBJ2-7
clone size: -
CDR3 protein: CASSEASPLSKQYF
CDR3 DNA: TGTGCCAGCAGTGAAGCCTCCCCCCTTTCCAAGCAGTACTTC

D gene: TRBD2
V gene: TRBV28
J gene: TRBJ2-5
clone size: once
CDR3 protein: CASSLWRGGMETQYF
CDR3 DNA: TGTGCCAGCAGTTTGTGGCGGGGGGGCATGGAGACCCAGTACTTC

D gene: TRBD1
V gene: TRBV7-9
J gene: TRBJ1-1
clone size: -
CDR3 protein: CASSLGQGRTEAFF
CDR3 DNA: TGTGCCAGCAGCTTAGGACAGGGTCGCACTGAAGCTTTCTTT

D gene: TRBD2
V gene: TRBV19
J gene: TRBJ2-1
clone size: -
CDR3 protein: CASSIPGLAPKREQFF
CDR3 DNA: TGTGCCAGTAGTATCCCGGGACTAGCGCCGAAGCGGGAGCAGTTCTTC

D gene: -
V gene: TRBV18
J gene: TRBJ1-1
clone size: -
CDR3 protein: CASSPPGLGEAFF
CDR3 DNA: TGTGCCAGCTCACCACCAGGGTTAGGTGAAGCTTTCTTT

D gene: -
V gene: TRBV7-2
J gene: TRBJ2-1
clone size: -
CDR3 protein: CASSLRDGYNEQFF
CDR3 DNA: TGTGCCAGCAGCTTAAGGGACGGATACAATGAGCAGTTCTTC

D gene: -
V gene: TRBV2
J gene: TRBJ1-1
clone size: -
CDR3 protein: CASSEGRWNTEAFF
CDR3 DNA: TGTGCCAGCAGTGAAGGACGATGGAACACTGAAGCTTTCTTT

D gene: TRBD1
V gene: TRBV5-8
J gene: TRBJ2-3
clone size: -
CDR3 protein: CASSLLGQGTDTQYF
CDR3 DNA: TGTGCCAGCAGCTTGTTGGGACAGGGCACAGATACGCAGTATTTT

D gene: -
V gene: TRBV21-1
J gene: TRBJ2-4
clone size: -
CDR3 protein: CASSKPPEGAKNIQYF
CDR3 DNA: TGTGCCAGCAGCAAACCTCCGGAGGGAGCCAAAAACATTCAGTACTTC

D gene: -
V gene: TRBV19
J gene: TRBJ2-3
clone size: -
CDR3 protein: CASSMGLVTDTQYF
CDR3 DNA: TGTGCCAGTAGTATGGGTCTAGTCACAGATACGCAGTATTTT

D gene: -
V gene: TRBV28
J gene: TRBJ1-1
clone size: -
CDR3 protein: CASSISPGPEAFF
CDR3 DNA: TGTGCCAGCAGTATCTCACCGGGGCCTGAAGCTTTCTTT

D gene: -
V gene: TRBV5-6
J gene: TRBJ2-7
clone size: -
CDR3 protein: CASSLLGAYEQYF
CDR3 DNA: TGTGCCAGCAGCTTGTTGGGGGCCTACGAGCAGTACTTC

D gene: TRBD1
V gene: TRBV7-2
J gene: TRBJ1-3
clone size: once
CDR3 protein: CASTTKDRGGGNTIYF
CDR3 DNA: TGTGCCAGCACAACTAAAGACAGGGGTGGAGGAAACACCATATATTTT

D gene: -
V gene: TRBV7-2
J gene: TRBJ2-6
clone size: -
CDR3 protein: CASSFLSGANVLTF
CDR3 DNA: TGTGCCAGCAGCTTTCTTTCTGGGGCCAACGTCCTGACTTTC

D gene: TRBD1
V gene: TRBV29-1
J gene: TRBJ1-6
clone size: -
CDR3 protein: CSVGRDRDSPLHF
CDR3 DNA: TGCAGCGTTGGGAGGGACAGAGATTCACCCCTCCACTTT

D gene: -
V gene: TRBV12-2
J gene: TRBJ1-5
clone size: -
CDR3 protein: CASRLDTDPNQPQHF
CDR3 DNA: TGTGCAAGTCGCTTAGACACAGATCCCAATCAGCCCCAGCATTTT

D gene: -
V gene: TRBV4-1
J gene: TRBJ1-2
clone size: once
CDR3 protein: CASSRAQERGYTF
CDR3 DNA: TGCGCCAGCAGCCGAGCCCAGGAAAGGGGCTACACCTTC

D gene: TRBD1
V gene: TRBV28
J gene: TRBJ2-7
clone size: -
CDR3 protein: CASRAGTGGEHEQYF
CDR3 DNA: TGTGCCAGCAGGGCCGGGACAGGGGGTGAACACGAGCAGTACTTC

D gene: -
V gene: TRBV28
J gene: TRBJ1-5
clone size: once
CDR3 protein: CASSHIYSNQPQHF
CDR3 DNA: TGTGCCAGCAGCCACATTTATAGCAATCAGCCCCAGCATTTT

D gene: -
V gene: TRBV29-1
J gene: TRBJ2-7
clone size: -
CDR3 protein: CSVGDNYEGQYF
CDR3 DNA: TGCAGCGTTGGGGACAACTACGAGGGGCAGTACTTC

D gene: -
V gene: TRBV5-1
J gene: TRBJ1-1
clone size: -
CDR3 protein: CASSLDLGSSEAFF
CDR3 DNA: TGCGCCAGCAGCTTGGATCTCGGGTCGTCTGAAGCTTTCTTT

D gene: -
V gene: TRBV10-2
J gene: TRBJ1-2
clone size: -
CDR3 protein: CASSSTGGRGGYGYTF
CDR3 DNA: TGCGCCAGCAGCTCAACCGGGGGTCGGGGGGGATATGGCTACACCTTC

D gene: TRBD1
V gene: TRBV23-1
J gene: TRBJ1-6
clone size: few
CDR3 protein: CASSPPGQESSYNSPLHF
CDR3 DNA: TGCGCCAGCAGTCCTCCGGGACAGGAGAGCTCCTATAATTCACCCCTCCACTTT

D gene: -
V gene: TRBV6-1
J gene: TRBJ1-3
clone size: few
CDR3 protein: CASSGRYSGNTIYF
CDR3 DNA: TGTGCCAGCAGTGGACGTTACTCTGGAAACACCATATATTTT

D gene: -
V gene: TRBV5-1
J gene: TRBJ2-7
clone size: once
CDR3 protein: CASSLDGRTTYEQYF
CDR3 DNA: TGCGCCAGCAGCTTGGACGGAAGGACGACCTACGAGCAGTACTTC

D gene: TRBD2
V gene: TRBV6-1
J gene: TRBJ2-3
clone size: -
CDR3 protein: CASTLGGGTDTQYF
CDR3 DNA: TGTGCCAGCACGTTGGGGGGGGGAACAGATACGCAGTATTTT